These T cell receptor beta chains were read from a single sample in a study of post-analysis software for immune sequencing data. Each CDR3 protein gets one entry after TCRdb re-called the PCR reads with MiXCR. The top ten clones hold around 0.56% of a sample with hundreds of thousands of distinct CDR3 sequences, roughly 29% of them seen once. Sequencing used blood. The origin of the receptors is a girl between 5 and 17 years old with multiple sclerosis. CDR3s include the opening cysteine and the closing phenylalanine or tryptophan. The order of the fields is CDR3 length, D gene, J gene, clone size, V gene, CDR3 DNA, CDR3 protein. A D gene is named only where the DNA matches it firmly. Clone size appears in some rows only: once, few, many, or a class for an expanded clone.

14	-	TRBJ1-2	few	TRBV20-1	TGCAGTGCTAGAGATGAGGACAGAACCTATGGCTACACCTTC	CSARDEDRTYGYTF
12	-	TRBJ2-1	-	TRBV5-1	TGCGCCAGCAGCGGAGGATTTATTGAGCAGTTCTTC	CASSGGFIEQFF
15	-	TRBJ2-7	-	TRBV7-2	TGTGTCAGCAGCTTAGGGGGAGCCTCCGGCCACGAGCAGTACTTC	CVSSLGGASGHEQYF
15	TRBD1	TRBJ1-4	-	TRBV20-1	TGCAGTGCTGGACTAATCAAGGGGGCAGGGGAAAAACTGTTTTTT	CSAGLIKGAGEKLFF
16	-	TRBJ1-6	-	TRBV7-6	TGTGCCGGCAGCTCTTCAGCGAGCTCCTATAATTCACCCCTCCACTTT	CAGSSSASSYNSPLHF
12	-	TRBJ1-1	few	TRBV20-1	TGCAGTGCGCGCCGGGAATGGACTGAAGCTTTCTTT	CSARREWTEAFF
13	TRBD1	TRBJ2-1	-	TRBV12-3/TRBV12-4	TGTGCCAGCAACACAGGGGGTGGAAATGAGCAGTTCTTC	CASNTGGGNEQFF
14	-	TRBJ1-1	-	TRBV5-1	TGCGCCAGCAGCTTTGATACCCGGCGGGCTGAAGCTTTCTTT	CASSFDTRRAEAFF
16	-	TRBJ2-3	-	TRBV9	TGTGCCAGCAGCGCCTTAAACAGGGAAAGCACAGATACGCAGTATTTT	CASSALNRESTDTQYF
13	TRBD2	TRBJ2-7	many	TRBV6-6	TGTGCCAGCAGAGAGCGGGAGGCCTACGAGCAGTACTTC	CASREREAYEQYF
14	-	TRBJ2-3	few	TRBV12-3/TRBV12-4	TGTGCCAGCACTAAACGTGATGGGGGCTGGGGGCAGTATTTT	CASTKRDGGWGQYF
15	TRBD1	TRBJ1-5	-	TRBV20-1	TGCAGTGCTAGAGATGACAGGGGGAACAATCAGCCCCAGCATTTT	CSARDDRGNNQPQHF
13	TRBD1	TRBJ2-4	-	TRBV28	TGTGCCAGCAGCCCGACAGGGTTTGGCATTCAGTACTTC	CASSPTGFGIQYF
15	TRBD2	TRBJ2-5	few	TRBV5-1	TGCGCCAGCAGCCCGCTATCGGCTAGCGGGGAGACCCAGTACTTC	CASSPLSASGETQYF
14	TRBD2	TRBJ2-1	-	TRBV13	TGTGCCAGCAGCTTGGGACTAGCGGGGGTATCGTGGTTCTTC	CASSLGLAGVSWFF
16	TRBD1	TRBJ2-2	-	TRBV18	TGTGCCAGCTCACCCTCAGGGGGCGAAAACACCGGGGAGCTGTTTTTT	CASSPSGGENTGELFF
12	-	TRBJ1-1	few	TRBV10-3	TGTGCCATCAGTGGGGACTACACTGAAGCTTTCTTT	CAISGDYTEAFF
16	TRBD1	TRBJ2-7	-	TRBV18	TGTGCCAGCTCACCACTGGGGGAGACAGGGGGTCGGGAGCAGTACTTC	CASSPLGETGGREQYF
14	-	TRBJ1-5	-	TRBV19	TGTGCCAGTAGCAGAGGACTGGGCAATCAGCCCCAGCATTTT	CASSRGLGNQPQHF
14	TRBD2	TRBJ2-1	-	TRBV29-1	TGCAGCGTTTCCCTAGCGGGGTCATACAATGAGCAGTTCTTC	CSVSLAGSYNEQFF